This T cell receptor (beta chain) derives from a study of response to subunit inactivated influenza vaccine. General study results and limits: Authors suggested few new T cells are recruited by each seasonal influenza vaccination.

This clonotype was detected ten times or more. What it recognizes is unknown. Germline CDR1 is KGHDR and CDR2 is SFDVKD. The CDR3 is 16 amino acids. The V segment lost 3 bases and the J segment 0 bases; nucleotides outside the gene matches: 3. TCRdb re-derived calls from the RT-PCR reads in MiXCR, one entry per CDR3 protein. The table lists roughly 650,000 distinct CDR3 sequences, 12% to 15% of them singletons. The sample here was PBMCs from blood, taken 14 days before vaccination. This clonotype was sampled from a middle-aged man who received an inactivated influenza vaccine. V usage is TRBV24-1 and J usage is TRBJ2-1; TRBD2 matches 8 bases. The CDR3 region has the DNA TGTGCCACCAGTGATCCCAGCGGGAGCTCCTACAATGAGCAGTTCTTC. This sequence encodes CATSDPSGSSYNEQFF.